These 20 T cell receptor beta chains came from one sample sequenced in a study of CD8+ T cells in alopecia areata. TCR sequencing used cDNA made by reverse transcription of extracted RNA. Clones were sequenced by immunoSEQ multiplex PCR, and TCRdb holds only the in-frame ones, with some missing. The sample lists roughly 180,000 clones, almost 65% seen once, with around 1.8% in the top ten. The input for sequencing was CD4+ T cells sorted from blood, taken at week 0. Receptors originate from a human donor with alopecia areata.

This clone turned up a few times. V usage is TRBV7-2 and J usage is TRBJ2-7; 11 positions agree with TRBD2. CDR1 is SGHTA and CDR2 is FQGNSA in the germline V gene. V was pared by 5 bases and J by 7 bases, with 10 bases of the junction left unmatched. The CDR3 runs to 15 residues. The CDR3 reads CASSTRSGGAVEQYF. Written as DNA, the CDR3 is TGTGCCAGCAGCACCCGTAGCGGGGGGGCTGTTGAGCAGTACTTC. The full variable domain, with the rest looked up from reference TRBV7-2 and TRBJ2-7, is GAGVSQSPSNKVTEKGKDVELRCDPISGHTALYWYRQSLGQGLEFLIYFQGNSAPDKSGLPSDRFSAERTGGSVSTLTIQRTQQEDSAVYLCASSTRSGGAVEQYFGPGTRLTVT.

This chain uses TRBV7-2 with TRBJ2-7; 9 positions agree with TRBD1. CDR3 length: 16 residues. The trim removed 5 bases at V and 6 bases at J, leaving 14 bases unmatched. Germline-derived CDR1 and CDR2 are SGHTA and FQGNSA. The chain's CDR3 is CASSRTSGTGSGEQYF. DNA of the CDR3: TGTGCCAGCAGCCGAACGTCAGGGACAGGGAGTGGCGAGCAGTACTTC.

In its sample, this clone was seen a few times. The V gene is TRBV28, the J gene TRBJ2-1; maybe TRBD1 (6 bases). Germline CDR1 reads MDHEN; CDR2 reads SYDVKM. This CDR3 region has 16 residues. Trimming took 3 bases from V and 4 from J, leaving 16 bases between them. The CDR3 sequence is CASSLLGHRGYNEQFF. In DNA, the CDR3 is TGTGCCAGCAGTTTGTTGGGACACCGAGGTTACAATGAGCAGTTCTTC.

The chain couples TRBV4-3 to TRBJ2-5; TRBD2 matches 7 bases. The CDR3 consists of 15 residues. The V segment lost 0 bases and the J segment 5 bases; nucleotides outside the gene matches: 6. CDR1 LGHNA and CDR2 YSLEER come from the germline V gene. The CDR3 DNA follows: TGCGCCAGCAGCCAAGATCGGCGGGGAGGGGAGACCCAGTACTTC. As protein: CASSQDRRGGETQYF.

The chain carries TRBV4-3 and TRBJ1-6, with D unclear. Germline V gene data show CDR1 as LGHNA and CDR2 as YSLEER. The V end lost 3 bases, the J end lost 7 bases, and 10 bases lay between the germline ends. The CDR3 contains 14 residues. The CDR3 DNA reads TGCGCCAGCAGCCATCTTGAGCCGAATTCACCCCTCCACTTT. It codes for CASSHLEPNSPLHF.

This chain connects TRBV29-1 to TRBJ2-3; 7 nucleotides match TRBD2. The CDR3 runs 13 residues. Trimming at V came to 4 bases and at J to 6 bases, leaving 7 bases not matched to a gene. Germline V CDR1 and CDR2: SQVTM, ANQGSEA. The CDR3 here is CSVAGRVRDTQYF. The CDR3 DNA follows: TGCAGCGTTGCGGGGAGGGTCCGTGATACGCAGTATTTT.

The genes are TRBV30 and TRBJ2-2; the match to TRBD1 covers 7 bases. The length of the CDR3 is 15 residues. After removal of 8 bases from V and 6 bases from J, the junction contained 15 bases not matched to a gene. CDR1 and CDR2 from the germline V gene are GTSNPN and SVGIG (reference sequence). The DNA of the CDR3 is TGTGCCCTAACTTCGACAGGGATAGTGTCCGGGGAGCTGTTTTTT. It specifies CALTSTGIVSGELFF.

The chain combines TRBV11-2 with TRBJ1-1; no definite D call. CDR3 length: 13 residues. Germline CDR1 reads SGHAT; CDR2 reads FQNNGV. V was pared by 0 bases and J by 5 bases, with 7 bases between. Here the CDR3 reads CASSLEHKTEAFF. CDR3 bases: TGTGCCAGCAGCTTAGAACATAAGACTGAAGCTTTCTTT.

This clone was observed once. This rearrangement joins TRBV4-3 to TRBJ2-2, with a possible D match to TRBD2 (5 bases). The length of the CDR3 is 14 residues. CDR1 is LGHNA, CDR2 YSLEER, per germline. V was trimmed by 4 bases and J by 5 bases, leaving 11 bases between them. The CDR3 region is CASSLGGRTGELFF. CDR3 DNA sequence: TGCGCCAGCAGCCTAGGAGGCAGGACCGGGGAGCTGTTTTTT.

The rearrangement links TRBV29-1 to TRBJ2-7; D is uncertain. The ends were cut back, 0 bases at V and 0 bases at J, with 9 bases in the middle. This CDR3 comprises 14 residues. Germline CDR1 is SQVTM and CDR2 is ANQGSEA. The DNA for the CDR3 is TGCAGCGTTGAAGATGCAGCTAGCTCCTACGAGCAGTACTTC. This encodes CSVEDAASSYEQYF.

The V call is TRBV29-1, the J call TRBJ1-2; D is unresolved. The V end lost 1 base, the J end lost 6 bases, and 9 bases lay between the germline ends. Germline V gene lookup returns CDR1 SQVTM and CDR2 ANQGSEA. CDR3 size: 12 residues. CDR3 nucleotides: TGCAGCGTTGAAGGAGTTGGAAATGGCTACACCTTC. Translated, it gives CSVEGVGNGYTF.

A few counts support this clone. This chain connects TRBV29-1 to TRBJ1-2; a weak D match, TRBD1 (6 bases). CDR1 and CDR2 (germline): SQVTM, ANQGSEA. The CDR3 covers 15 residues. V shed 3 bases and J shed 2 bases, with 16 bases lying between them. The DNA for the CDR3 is TGCAGCGTTGACCCGGACAGAAAAGCCAACTATGGCTACACCTTC. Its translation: CSVDPDRKANYGYTF.

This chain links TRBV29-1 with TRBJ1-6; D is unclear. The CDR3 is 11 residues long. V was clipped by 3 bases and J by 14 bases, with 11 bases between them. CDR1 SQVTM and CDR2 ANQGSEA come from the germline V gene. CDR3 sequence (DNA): TGCAGCGTTGATTACAGTGGCTCCCTCCACTTT. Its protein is CSVDYSGSLHF. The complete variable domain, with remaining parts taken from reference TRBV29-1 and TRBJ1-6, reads SAVISQKPSRDICQRGTSLTIQCQVDSQVTMMFWYRQQPGQSLTLIATANQGSEATYESGFVIDKFPISRPNLTFSTLTVSNMSPEDSSIYLCSVDYSGSLHFGNGTRLTVT.

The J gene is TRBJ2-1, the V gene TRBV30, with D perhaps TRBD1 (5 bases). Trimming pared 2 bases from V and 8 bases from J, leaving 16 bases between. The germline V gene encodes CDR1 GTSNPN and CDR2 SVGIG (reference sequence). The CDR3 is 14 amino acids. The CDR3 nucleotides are TGTGCCTGGAGTTCTGTAAGGGGCATCGATGAGCAGTTCTTC. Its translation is CAWSSVRGIDEQFF.

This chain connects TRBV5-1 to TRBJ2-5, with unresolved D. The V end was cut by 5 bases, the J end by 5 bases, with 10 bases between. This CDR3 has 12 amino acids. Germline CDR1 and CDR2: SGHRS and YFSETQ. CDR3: CASRQSGETQYF. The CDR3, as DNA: TGCGCCAGCAGACAATCCGGGGAGACCCAGTACTTC.

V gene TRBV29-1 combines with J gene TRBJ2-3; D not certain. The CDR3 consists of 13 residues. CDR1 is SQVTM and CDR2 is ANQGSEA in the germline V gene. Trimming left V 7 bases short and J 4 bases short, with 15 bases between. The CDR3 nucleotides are TGCAGCGCCGCCGGTGGTTCGGCAGATACGCAGTATTTT. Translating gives CSAAGGSADTQYF.

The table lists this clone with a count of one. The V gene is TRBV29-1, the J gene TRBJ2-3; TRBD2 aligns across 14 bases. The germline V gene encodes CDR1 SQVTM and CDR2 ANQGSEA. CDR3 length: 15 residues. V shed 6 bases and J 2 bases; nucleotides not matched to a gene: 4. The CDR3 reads CSVGLAGAFTDTQYF. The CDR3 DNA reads TGCAGCGTGGGACTAGCGGGGGCCTTCACAGATACGCAGTATTTT.

The CDR3 DNA reads TGTGCCAGCAGCGTAACGCCAAGCTCCTACGAGCAGTACTTC. Translating it yields CASSVTPSSYEQYF. The chain employs TRBV27 and TRBJ2-7, with D unclear. Germline-derived CDR1 and CDR2 are MNHEY and SMNVEV (reference sequence). With 6 bases removed from V and 0 bases from J, the gap between germline ends came to 12 bases. This CDR3 is built from 14 residues.

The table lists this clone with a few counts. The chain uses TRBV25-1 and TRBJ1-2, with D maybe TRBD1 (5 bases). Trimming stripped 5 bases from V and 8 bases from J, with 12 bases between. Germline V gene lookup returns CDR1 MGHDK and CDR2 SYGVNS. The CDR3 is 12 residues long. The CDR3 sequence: CASSNPGVGYTF. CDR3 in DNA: TGTGCCAGCAGTAACCCGGGGGTGGGCTACACCTTC.

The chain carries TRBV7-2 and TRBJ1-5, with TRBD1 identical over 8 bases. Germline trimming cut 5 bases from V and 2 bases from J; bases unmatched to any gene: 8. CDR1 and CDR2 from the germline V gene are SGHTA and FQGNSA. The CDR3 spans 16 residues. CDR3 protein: CASSAQGGGGNQPQHF. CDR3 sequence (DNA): TGTGCCAGCAGCGCACAGGGGGGAGGCGGCAATCAGCCCCAGCATTTT. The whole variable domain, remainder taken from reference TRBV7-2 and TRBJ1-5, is GAGVSQSPSNKVTEKGKDVELRCDPISGHTALYWYRQSLGQGLEFLIYFQGNSAPDKSGLPSDRFSAERTGGSVSTLTIQRTQQEDSAVYLCASSAQGGGGNQPQHFGDGTRLSIL.